The entry that follows covers one T cell receptor beta chain sequence. V dropped 2 bases and J dropped 4; count of bases not matched to a gene: 7. In germline, CDR1 is MNHNS, CDR2 SASEGT. CDR3 size: 17 residues. This sample is drawn from a study of blood T cell repertoires in COVID-19. Study-level information: Acute and convalescent COVID-19 samples came from the United States, Italy and Spain.

Enrollees, about 18 to 90 years old, lived in some 24 US areas. Participants' own reports of clinical history determined their cohort assignment. Donors in Cohort 3 counted as recovered after two negative PCRs, clearance, or symptom resolution. Sequencing used immunoSEQ multiplex PCR; TCRdb keeps in-frame clones, though not all of them. The table has approximately 210,000 clones, around 89% seen once. What was sequenced was PBMCs or T cells enriched from blood (not recorded which). This sequence was found in a woman aged 18-29 years who had recovered from COVID-19. V is TRBV6-1 and J is TRBJ2-1; 11 positions agree with TRBD2. CDR3 in amino acids: CASSESISGGVYNEQFF. The DNA for the CDR3 is TGTGCCAGCAGTGAATCAATTAGCGGGGGGGTTTACAATGAGCAGTTCTTC.